A selection of T cell receptor beta chains follows, all from one sample in a study of OX40 agonist ivuxolimab in advanced cancers. Measured with immunoSEQ multiplex PCR; TCRdb has only the in-frame clones, and not every one. This table has around 77,000 clones, 85% appearing once. Sequencing was performed on CD4+ or CD8+ T cells sorted from blood, taken in a trial of the OX40 agonist ivuxolimab. The receptors originated from an adult with an advanced solid tumor such as melanoma, head and neck, liver or kidney cancer. CDR3s include the opening cysteine and the closing phenylalanine or tryptophan. Each record gives: D gene, V gene, J gene, clone size, CDR3 protein. A D gene is named only where the DNA matches it firmly. Expanded clones get a size class; other rows say once, few or many, or leave the size out.

NA	TRBV5-4	TRBJ2-5	NA	CASSLQAVQETQYF
NA	TRBV6-1	TRBJ1-4	NA	CASSDLGQFNEKLFF
NA	TRBV6-5	TRBJ1-4	NA	CASRRQNNEKLFF
TRBD1	TRBV5-1	TRBJ1-4	NA	CASSLTGQGNEKLFF
NA	TRBV9	TRBJ2-2	NA	CASSVDETTTTGELFF
NA	TRBV2	TRBJ2-7	NA	CASSEYEQYF
TRBD1	TRBV6-5	TRBJ2-3	NA	CASSGDRTDTQYF
NA	TRBV29-1	TRBJ2-3	NA	CSSSGTLSSTDTQYF
TRBD1	TRBV4-3	TRBJ1-6	few	CASSQGFRDRRWHNSPLHF
TRBD1	TRBV5-1	TRBJ2-7	NA	CASSLEGAREQYF
NA	TRBV11-2	TRBJ2-7	NA	CASSSGDGQGREQYF
NA	TRBV10-3	TRBJ1-6	NA	CATRDSGNSPLHF
TRBD2	TRBV29-1	TRBJ2-3	NA	CSAATSASTDTQYF
TRBD1	TRBV7-3	TRBJ1-1	NA	CASSSNPEGATEAFF
TRBD2	TRBV5-1	TRBJ2-7	NA	CASSSPGGTYEQYF
NA	TRBV11-2	TRBJ2-5	few	CASSLVVGTPWKTQYF